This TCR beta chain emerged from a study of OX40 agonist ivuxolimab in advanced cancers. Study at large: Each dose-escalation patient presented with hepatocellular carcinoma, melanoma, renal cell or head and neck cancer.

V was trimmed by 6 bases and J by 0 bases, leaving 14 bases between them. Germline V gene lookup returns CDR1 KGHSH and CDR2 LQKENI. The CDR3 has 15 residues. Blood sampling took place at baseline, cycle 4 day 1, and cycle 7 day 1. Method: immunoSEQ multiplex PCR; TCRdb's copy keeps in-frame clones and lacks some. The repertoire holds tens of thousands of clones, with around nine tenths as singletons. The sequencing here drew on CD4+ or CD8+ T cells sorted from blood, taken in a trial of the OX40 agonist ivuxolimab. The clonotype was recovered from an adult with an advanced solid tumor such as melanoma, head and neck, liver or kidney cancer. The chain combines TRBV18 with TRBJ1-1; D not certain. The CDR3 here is CASSPQEGLNTEAFF. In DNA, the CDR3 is TGTGCCAGCTCGCCCCAGGAAGGCCTGAACACTGAAGCTTTCTTT.